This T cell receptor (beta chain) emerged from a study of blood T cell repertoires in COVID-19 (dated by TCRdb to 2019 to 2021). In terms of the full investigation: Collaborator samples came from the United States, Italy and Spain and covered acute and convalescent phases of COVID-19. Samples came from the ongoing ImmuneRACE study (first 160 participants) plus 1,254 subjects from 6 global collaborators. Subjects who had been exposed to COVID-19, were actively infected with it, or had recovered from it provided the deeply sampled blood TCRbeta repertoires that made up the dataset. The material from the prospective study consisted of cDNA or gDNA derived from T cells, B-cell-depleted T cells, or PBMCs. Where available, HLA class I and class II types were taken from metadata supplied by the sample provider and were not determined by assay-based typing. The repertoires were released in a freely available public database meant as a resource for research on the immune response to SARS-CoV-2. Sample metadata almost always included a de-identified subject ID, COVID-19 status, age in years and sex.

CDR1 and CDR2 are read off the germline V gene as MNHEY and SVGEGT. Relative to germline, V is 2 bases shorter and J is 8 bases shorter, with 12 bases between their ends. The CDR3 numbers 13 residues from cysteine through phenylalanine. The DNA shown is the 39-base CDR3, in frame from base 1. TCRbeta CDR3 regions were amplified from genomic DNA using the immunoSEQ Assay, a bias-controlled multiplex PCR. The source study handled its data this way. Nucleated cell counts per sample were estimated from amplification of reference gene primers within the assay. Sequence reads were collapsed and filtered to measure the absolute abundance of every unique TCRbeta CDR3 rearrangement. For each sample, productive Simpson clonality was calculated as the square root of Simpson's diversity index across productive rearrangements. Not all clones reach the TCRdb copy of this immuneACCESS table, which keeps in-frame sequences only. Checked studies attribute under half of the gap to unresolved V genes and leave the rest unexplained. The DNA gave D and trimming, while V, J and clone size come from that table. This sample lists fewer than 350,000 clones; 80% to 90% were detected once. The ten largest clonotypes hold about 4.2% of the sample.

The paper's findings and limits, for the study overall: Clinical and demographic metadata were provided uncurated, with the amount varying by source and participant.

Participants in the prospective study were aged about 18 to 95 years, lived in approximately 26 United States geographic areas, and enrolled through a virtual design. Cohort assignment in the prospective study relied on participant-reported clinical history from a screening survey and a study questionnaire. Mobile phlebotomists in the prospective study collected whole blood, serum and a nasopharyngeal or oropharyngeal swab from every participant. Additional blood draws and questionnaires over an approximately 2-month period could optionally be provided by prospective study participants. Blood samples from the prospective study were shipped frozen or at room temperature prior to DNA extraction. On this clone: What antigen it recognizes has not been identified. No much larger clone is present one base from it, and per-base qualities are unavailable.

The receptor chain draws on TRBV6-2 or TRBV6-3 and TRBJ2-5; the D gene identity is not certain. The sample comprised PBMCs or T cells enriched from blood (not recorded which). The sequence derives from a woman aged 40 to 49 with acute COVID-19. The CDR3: CASSYPAGGTQYF. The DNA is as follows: TGTGCCAGCAGTTACCCGGCCGGCGGTACCCAGTACTTC.